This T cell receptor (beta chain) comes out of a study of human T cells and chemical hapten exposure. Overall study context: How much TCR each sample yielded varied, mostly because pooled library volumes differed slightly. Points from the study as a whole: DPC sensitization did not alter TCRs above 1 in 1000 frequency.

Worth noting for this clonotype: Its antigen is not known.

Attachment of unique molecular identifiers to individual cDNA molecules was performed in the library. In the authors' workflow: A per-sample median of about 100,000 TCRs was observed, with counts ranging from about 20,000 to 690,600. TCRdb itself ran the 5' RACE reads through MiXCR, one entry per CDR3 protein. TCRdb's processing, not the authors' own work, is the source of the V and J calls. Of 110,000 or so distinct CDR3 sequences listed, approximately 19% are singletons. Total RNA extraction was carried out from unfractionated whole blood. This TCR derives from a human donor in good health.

In DNA, the CDR3 is TGTGCCAGCAGTTCGATCCCCGGGGACGAGCAGTACTTC. It translates to CASSSIPGDEQYF. V and J are TRBV6-1 and TRBJ2-7; TRBD2 might be the D (5 bases). The CDR3 totals 13 residues. V gave up 5 bases and J gave up 5 bases, with 13 bases separating them. Germline V gene sequence: CDR1 MNHNS, CDR2 SASEGT.